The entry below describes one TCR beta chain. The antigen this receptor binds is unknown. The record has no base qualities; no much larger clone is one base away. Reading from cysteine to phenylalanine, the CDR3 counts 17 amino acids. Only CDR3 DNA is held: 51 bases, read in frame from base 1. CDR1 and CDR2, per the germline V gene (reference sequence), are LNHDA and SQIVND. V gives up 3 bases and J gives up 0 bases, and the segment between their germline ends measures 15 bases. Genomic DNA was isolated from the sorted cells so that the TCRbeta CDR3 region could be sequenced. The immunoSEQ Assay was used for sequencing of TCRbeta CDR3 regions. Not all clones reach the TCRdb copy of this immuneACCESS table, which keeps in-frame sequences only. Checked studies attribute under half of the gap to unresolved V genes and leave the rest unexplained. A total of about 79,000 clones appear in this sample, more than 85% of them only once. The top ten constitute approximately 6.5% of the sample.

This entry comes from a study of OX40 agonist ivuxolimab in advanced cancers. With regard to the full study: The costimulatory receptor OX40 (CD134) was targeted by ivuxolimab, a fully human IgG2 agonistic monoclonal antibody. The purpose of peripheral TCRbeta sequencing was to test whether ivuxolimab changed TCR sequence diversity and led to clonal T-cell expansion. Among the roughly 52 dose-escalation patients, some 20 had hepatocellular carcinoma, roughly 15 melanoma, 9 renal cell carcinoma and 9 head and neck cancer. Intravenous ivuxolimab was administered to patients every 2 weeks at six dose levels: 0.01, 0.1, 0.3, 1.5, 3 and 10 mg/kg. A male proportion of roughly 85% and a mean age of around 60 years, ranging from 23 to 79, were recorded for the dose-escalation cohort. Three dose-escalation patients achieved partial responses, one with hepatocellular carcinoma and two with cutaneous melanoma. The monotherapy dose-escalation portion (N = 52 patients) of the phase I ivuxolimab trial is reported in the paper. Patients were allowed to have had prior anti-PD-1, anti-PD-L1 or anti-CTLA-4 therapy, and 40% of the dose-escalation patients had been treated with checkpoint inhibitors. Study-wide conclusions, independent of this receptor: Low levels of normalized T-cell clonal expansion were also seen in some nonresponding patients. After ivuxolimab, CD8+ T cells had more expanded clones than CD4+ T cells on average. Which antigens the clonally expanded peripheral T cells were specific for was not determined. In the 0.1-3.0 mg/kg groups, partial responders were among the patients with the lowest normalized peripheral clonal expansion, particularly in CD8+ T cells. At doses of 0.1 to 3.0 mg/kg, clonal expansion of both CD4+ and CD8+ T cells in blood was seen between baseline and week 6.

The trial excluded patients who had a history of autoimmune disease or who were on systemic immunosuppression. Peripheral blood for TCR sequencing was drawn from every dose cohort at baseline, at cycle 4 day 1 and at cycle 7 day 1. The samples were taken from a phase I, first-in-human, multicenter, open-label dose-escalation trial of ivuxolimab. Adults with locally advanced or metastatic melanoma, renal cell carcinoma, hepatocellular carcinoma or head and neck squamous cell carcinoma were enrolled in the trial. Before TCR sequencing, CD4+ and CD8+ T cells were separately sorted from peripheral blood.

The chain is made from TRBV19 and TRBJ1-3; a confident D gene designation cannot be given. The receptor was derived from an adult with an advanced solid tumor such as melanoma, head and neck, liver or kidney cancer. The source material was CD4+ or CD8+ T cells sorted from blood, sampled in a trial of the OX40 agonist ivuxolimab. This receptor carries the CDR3 CASSIPPVSNSGNTIYF. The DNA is TGTGCCAGTAGTATTCCCCCTGTTTCCAACTCTGGAAACACCATATATTTT.